This T cell receptor beta chain was sequenced in a study of OX40 agonist ivuxolimab in advanced cancers. Study-wide background: Dose-escalation patients had hepatocellular carcinoma, melanoma, renal cell or head and neck cancer. Partial response was recorded in three patients: one hepatocellular carcinoma and two cutaneous melanoma cases. Study-level results: Normalized expansion of T-cell clones was also low for some nonresponders.

Concerning this clone: The antigen is unknown.

The assay was immunoSEQ multiplex PCR, and TCRdb's table has in-frame clones only and misses some. The sample yields about 45,000 clones, about 88% seen once. This receptor was identified in an adult with an advanced solid tumor such as melanoma, head and neck, liver or kidney cancer. The material was CD4+ or CD8+ T cells sorted from blood, obtained in a trial of the OX40 agonist ivuxolimab.

The chain's CDR3 is CASSLARGREQYF. In DNA form, the CDR3 reads TGCGCCAGCAGCTTGGCGAGGGGGCGCGAGCAGTACTTC. V and J are TRBV5-1 and TRBJ2-7, with 7 nucleotides matching TRBD1. The CDR3 spans 13 residues. J lost 6 bases, V lost 0 bases, and 3 bases had no gene match. Germline V gene data show CDR1 as SGHRS and CDR2 as YFSETQ.